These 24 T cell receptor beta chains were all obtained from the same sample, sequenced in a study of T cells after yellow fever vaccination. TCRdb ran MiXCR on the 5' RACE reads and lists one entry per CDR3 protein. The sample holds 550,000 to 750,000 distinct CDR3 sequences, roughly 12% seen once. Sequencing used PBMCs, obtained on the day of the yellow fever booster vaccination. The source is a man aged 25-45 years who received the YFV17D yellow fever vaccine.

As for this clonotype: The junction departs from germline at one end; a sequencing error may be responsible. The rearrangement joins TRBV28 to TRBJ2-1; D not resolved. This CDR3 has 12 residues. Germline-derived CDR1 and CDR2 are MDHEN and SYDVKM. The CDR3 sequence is CASGLPARTEFF. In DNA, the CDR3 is TGTGCCAGCGGTTTGCCCGCCCGTACAGAGTTCTTC.

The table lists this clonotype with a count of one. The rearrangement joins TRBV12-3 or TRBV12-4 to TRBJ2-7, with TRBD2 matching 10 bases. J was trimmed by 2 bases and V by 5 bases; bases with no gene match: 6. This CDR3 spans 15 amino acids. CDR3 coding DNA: TGTGCCAGCAGTCCGGGACTAGCGAGCGCCTACGAGCAGTACTTC. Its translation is CASSPGLASAYEQYF.

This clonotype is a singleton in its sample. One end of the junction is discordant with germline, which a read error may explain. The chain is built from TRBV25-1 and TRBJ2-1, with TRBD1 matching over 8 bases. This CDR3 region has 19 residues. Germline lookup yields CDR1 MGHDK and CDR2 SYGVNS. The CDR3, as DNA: TGTGCCAGCAGTGAATTCGAGGCAGGGGGCAGAGGGTCCTACAATGAGCTGTTCTTC. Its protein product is CASSEFEAGGRGSYNELFF.

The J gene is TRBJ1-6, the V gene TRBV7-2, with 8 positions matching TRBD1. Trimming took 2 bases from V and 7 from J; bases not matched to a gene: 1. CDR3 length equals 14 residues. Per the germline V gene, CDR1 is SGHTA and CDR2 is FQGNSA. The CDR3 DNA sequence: TGTGCCAGCAGCTTACACAGGGGGAATTCACCCCTCCACTTT. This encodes CASSLHRGNSPLHF.

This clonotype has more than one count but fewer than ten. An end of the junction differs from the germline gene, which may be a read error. The DNA of the CDR3 is TGTGCCAGCAGCTTAGCGCGTGTCAGAGAGACTCAGTACTTC. Amino acid sequence: CASSLARVRETQYF. This chain connects TRBV7-9 to TRBJ2-5; no firm D call. The CDR3 has 14 residues. Germline CDR1 is SEHNR and CDR2 is FQNEAQ (reference sequence).

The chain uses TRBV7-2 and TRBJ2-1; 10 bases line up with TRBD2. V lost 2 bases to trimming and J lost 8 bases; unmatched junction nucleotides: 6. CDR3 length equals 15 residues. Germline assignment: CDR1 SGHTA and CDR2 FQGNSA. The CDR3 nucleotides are TGTGCCAGCAGCTTACAGGCTAGCGGGAGCGATGAGCAGTTCTTC. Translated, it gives CASSLQASGSDEQFF.

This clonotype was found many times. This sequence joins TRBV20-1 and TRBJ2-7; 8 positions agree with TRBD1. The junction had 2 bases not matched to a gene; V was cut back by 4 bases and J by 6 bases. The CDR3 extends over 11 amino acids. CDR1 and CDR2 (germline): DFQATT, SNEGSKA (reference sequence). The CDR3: CSATQGVEQYF. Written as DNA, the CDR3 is TGCAGTGCTACACAGGGGGTCGAGCAGTACTTC.

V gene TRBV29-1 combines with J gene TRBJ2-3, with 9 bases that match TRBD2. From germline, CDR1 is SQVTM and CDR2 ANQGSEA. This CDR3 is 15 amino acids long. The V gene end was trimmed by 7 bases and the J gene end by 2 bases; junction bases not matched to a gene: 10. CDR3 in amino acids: CSANSGSGFTDTQYF. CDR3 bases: TGCAGCGCCAATAGCGGGAGCGGTTTCACAGATACGCAGTATTTT.

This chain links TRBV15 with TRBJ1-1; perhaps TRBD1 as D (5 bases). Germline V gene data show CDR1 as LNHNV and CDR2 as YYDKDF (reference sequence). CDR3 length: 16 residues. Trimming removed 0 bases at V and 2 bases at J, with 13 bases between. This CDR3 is CATSRDLNRGNTEAFF. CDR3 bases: TGTGCCACCAGCAGAGACCTAAATAGGGGCAACACTGAAGCTTTCTTT.

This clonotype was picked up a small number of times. CDR3 loop: CASSYLTGGLAGEQYF. DNA for the CDR3: TGTGCCAGCAGTTACTTAACAGGGGGACTAGCAGGCGAGCAGTACTTC. The chain joins TRBV6-5 to TRBJ2-7, with TRBD2 as a possible D gene (9 bases). Germline CDR1 MNHEY, CDR2 SVGAGI. The CDR3 consists of 16 residues. Trimming left V 1 base short and J 6 bases short, with 19 bases between.

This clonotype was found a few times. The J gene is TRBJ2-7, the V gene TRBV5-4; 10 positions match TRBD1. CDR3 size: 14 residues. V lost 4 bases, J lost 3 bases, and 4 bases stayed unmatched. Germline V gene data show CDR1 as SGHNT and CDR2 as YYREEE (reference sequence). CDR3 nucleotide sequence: TGTGCCAGCAGCCTTGACAGGGGGCACTACGAGCAGTACTTC. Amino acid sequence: CASSLDRGHYEQYF.

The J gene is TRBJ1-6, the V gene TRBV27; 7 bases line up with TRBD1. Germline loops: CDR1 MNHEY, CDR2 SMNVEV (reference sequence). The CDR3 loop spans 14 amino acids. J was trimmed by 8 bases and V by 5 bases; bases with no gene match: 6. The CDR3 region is CASSLTGPDSPLHF. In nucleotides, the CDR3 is TGTGCCAGCAGTCTGACAGGGCCGGATTCACCCCTCCACTTT.

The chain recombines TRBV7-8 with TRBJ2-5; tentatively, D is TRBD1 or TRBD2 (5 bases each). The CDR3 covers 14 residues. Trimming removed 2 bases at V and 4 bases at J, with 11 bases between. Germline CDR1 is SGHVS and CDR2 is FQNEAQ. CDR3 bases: TGTGCCAGCAGCTTATTGGGGGTTGGAGAGACCCAGTACTTC. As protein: CASSLLGVGETQYF.

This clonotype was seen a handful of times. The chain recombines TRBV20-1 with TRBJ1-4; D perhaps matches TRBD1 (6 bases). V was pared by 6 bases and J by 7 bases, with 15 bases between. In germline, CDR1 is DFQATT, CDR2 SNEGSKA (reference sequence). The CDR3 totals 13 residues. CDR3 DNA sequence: TGCAGTGCCAGAACAGGGAACGGTGAAAAACTGTTTTTT. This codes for CSARTGNGEKLFF.

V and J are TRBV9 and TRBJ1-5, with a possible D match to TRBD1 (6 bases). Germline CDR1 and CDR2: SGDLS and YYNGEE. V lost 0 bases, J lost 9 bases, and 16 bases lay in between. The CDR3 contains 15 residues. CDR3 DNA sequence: TGTGCCAGCAGCGTAGACGGGCAGGGGCATAGGCCCCAGCATTTT. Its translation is CASSVDGQGHRPQHF. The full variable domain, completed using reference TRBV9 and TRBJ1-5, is DSGVTQTPKHLITATGQRVTLRCSPRSGDLSVYWYQQSLDQGLQFLIQYYNGEERAKGNILERFSAQQFPDLHSELNLSSLELGDSALYFCASSVDGQGHRPQHFGDGTRLSIL.

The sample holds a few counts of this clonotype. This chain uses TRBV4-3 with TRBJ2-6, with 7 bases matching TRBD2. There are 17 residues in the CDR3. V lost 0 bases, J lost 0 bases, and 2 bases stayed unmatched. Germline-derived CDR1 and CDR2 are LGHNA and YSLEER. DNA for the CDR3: TGCGCCAGCAGCCAAGATGGGGGGGGCTCTGGGGCCAACGTCCTGACTTTC. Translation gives CASSQDGGGSGANVLTF.

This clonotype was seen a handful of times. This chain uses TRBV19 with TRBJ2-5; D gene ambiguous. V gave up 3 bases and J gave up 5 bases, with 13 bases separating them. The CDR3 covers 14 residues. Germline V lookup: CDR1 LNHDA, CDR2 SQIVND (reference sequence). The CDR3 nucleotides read TGTGCCAGTAGTATGGGTCGTCGTGAGGAGACCCAGTACTTC. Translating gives CASSMGRREETQYF.

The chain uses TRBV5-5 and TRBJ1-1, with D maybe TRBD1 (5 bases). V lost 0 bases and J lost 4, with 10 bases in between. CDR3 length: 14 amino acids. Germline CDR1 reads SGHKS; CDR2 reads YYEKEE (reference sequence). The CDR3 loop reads CASSLARQGTEAFF. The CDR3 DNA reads TGTGCCAGCAGCTTGGCCAGGCAGGGCACTGAAGCTTTCTTT.

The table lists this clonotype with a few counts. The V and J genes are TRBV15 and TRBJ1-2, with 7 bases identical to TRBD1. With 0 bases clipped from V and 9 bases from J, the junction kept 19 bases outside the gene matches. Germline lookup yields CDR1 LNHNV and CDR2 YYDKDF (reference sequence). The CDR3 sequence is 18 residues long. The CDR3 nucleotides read TGTGCCACCAGCAGAGATCGAGGAGGGGGCGCCTCCACACAACGCTACACCTTC. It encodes CATSRDRGGGASTQRYTF.

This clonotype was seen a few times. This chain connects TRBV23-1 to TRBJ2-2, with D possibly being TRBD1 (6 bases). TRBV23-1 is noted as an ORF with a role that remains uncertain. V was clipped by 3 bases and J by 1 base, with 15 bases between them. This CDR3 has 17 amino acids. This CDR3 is CASSHSLRQENTGELFF. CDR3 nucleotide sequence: TGCGCCAGCAGTCATTCTCTAAGACAGGAGAACACCGGGGAGCTGTTTTTT.

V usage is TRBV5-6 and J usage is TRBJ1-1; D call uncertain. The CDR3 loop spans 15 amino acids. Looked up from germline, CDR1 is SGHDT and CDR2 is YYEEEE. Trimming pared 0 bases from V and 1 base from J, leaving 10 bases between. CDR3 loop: CASSLGGRRNTEAFF. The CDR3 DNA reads TGTGCCAGCAGCTTGGGAGGAAGGAGGAACACTGAAGCTTTCTTT.

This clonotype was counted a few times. CDR3 bases: TGCAGCGTTGAAGCCCCGCCTGGGGGCGCTTACGAGCAGTACTTC. It specifies CSVEAPPGGAYEQYF. The J gene is TRBJ2-7, the V gene TRBV29-1; maybe TRBD1 (6 bases). The CDR3 covers 15 residues. The V gene lost 1 base and the J gene lost 4 bases, with 17 bases spanning the gap. Germline-derived CDR1 and CDR2 are SQVTM and ANQGSEA.

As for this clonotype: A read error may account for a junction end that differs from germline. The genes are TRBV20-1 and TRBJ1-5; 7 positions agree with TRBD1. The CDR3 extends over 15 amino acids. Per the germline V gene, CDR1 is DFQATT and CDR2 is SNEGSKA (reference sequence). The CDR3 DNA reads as TGCAGTGCCAGAGAGCCGGGACAGCGAAATCAGCCCCAGCATTTT. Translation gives CSAREPGQRNQPQHF.

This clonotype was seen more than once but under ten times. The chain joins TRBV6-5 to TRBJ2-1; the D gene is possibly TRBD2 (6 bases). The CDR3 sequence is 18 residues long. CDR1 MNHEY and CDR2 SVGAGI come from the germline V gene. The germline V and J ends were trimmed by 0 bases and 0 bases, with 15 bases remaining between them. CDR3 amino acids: CASSYSMVGLNSYNEQFF. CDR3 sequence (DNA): TGTGCCAGCAGTTACTCGATGGTAGGACTAAACTCCTACAATGAGCAGTTCTTC.